This TCR beta chain was recovered during a study of blood T cell repertoires in COVID-19 (dated by TCRdb to the early 2020s). Background on the whole study: Samples from collaborators originated in the United States, Italy and Spain and spanned both the acute and convalescent phases of COVID-19. The prospective study material was composed of cDNA or gDNA derived from T cells, B-cell-depleted T cells, or PBMCs. The dataset comprised deeply sampled blood TCRbeta repertoires from subjects exposed to, actively infected with, or recovered from COVID-19. The repertoires were made available in a free public database intended to serve as a resource for research on the immune response to SARS-CoV-2. Samples were obtained from the ongoing ImmuneRACE study (first 160 participants) and from 1,254 subjects provided by 6 global collaborators. Sample metadata almost always included a de-identified subject ID, COVID-19 status, age in years and sex. HLA class I and class II types, where available, came from metadata supplied by the sample provider rather than from assay-based typing.

At one collaborating source in Seattle, patients were enrolled during active infection and were followed longitudinally through the course of disease. The collaborating institutions used their own protocols to collect whole blood in K2EDTA tubes. For TCRbeta analysis, collaborators shipped samples in one of three forms: frozen whole blood, isolated PBMCs, or DNA extracted from either of those sample types. TCRbeta CDR3 regions were amplified from genomic DNA by means of the immunoSEQ Assay, a bias-controlled multiplex PCR. The authors' pipeline ran thus. The number of nucleated cells in each sample was estimated by amplification of reference gene primers within the assay. To quantify the absolute abundance of each unique TCRbeta CDR3 rearrangement, sequence reads were collapsed and filtered. Productive Simpson clonality was computed per sample as the square root of Simpson's diversity index over productive rearrangements. This immuneACCESS table, as held by TCRdb, lists in-frame sequences with V and J called but not all clones. Of the missing ones, under half trace to an unresolved V gene in checked studies; the others have no known cause. V and J calls and clone size come straight from that table; D and trimming were deduced from the DNA. Across this sample there are some 130,000 clones, with around nine tenths seen only once. The top ten hold 4.3% of the sample.

V and J are trimmed by 3 bases and 3 bases, and the gene matches miss 8 bases of the junction. Measured from the cysteine to the phenylalanine, the CDR3 is 17 residues long. This entry keeps only the CDR3 DNA: 51 bases, framed from base 1. CDR1 and CDR2 were assigned from the germline V gene as MNHNS and SASEGT. Comment on this clone: Its cognate antigen has yet to be identified. One base away there is no much larger clone; base qualities are not given.

Points the paper makes about the study in general: Clinical and demographic metadata were provided uncurated, with the amount varying by source and participant.

The sequence was obtained from a man in his sixties with COVID-19, enrolled during active disease. Sequencing used peripheral blood. The rearrangement joined TRBV6-1 to TRBJ1-4, with 9 bases matching TRBD1. In nucleotide form, the sequence is TGTGCCAGCAGTGAGGGACAGGGTCCCCCGCCTAATGAAAAACTGTTTTTT. Its product reads: CASSEGQGPPPNEKLFF.